This T cell receptor (beta chain) emerged from a study of TIL therapy for anti-PD-1-resistant metastatic lung cancer. Time point reported: pre-treatment sample, taken before nivolumab and TIL therapy. The tumor samples were excised metastases, mostly pleural nodules or supraclavicular lymph nodes. Adults with stage 4 NSCLC were enrolled in a phase I trial. Trimming removed 2 bases from V and 7 bases from J, with 15 bases in between. The CDR3 consists of 16 residues. Germline V gene sequence: CDR1 LNHDA, CDR2 SQIVND (reference sequence). Sequencing used immunoSEQ v3. Only in-frame clones appear in the TCRdb table, and some are missing; sequencing was by immunoSEQ multiplex PCR. The sample has about 95,000 clones, 65% seen once. This clone was counted between two and nine times.

The rearrangement uses TRBV19 and TRBJ1-6; a weak D match, TRBD1 (6 bases). This TCR was sampled from a person between 30 and 80 years old with non-small cell lung cancer. Material: tumor tissue, obtained at baseline. The CDR3 sequence is CASSIRAGARNSPLHF. In nucleotides, the CDR3 is TGTGCCAGTAGTATACGGGCGGGGGCGAGGAATTCACCCCTCCACTTT.